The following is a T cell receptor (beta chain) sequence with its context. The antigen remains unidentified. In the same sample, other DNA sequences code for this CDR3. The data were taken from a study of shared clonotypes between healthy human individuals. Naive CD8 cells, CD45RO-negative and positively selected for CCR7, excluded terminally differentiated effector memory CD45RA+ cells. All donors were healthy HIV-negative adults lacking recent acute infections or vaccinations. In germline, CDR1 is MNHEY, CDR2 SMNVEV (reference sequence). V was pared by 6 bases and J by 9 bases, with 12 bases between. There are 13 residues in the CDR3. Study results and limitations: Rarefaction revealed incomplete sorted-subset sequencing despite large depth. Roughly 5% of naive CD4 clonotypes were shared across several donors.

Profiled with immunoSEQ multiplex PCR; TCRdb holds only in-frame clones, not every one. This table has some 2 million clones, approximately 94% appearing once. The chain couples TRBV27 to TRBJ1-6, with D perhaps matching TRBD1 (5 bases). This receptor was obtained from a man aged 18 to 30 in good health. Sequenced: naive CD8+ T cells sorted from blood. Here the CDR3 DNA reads TGTGCCAGCAGCCCTTCGGGGGGTTCACCCCTCCACTTT. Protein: CASSPSGGSPLHF.